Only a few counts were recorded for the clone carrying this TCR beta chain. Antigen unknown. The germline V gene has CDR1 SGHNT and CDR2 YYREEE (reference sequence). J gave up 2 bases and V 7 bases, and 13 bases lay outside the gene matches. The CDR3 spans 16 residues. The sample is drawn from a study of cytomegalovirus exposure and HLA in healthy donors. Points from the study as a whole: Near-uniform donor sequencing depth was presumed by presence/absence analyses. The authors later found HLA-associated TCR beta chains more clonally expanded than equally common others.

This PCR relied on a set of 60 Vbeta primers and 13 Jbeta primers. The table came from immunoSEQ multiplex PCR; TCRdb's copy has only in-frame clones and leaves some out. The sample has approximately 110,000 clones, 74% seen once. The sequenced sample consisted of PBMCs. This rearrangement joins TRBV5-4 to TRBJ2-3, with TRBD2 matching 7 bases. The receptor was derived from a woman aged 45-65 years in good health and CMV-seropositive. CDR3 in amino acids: CASYTRVGGDTDTQYF. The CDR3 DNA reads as TGTGCCAGCTACACGAGGGTTGGGGGGGACACAGATACGCAGTATTTT.